Detailed here is one TCR beta chain. Germline CDR1 GTSNPN, CDR2 SVGIG (reference sequence). The CDR3 extends over 15 amino acids. Trimming removed 0 bases from V and 9 bases from J, with 18 bases in between. Sequenced by immunoSEQ multiplex PCR; TCRdb stores in-frame clones only, minus some. In the table there are tens of thousands of clones, over 60% of which are singletons. This sample was taken from a study of OX40 agonist ivuxolimab in advanced cancers. Across the study: Patients enrolled in dose escalation were diagnosed with hepatocellular carcinoma, melanoma, renal cell or head and neck cancer.

The sample here was CD4+ or CD8+ T cells sorted from blood, taken in a trial of the OX40 agonist ivuxolimab. This clonotype was sampled from an adult with an advanced solid tumor such as melanoma, head and neck, liver or kidney cancer. The rearrangement joins TRBV30 to TRBJ2-1; D ambiguous. The CDR3 DNA is TGTGCCTGGAGTGTACCTTTTGGGGTCGGTGGTGAGCAGTTCTTC. Encoded protein: CAWSVPFGVGGEQFF.